These 31 T cell receptor beta chains were sequenced from one sample in a study of regulatory T cells in long-lasting Graves disease. Regarding time point: persistent/refractory GD, antithyroid drugs over 5 years with positive TRAb. Extracted RNA from PBMCs served as the source of the TCR library. Building the TCR beta libraries relied on iRepertoire HTBI primers, and CDR3 regions underwent Arm-PCR. From the multiplex PCR reads, TCRdb called clonotypes with MiXCR, one entry per CDR3 protein. The data show a few hundred thousand distinct CDR3 sequences, about 20% seen once. Sequences were derived from peripheral blood mononuclear cells (PBMCs), sampled when the disease was refractory, from a patient treated with antithyroid drugs. The receptor set was obtained from a female donor with Graves disease.

This clonotype was seen ten or more times. The chain links TRBV6-2 or TRBV6-3 to TRBJ2-7; TRBD2 agrees at 8 bases. J was trimmed by 0 bases and V by 2 bases; bases with no gene match: 3. Germline V gene sequence: CDR1 MNHEY, CDR2 SVGEGT. The CDR3 totals 15 residues. The CDR3 sequence: CASSYGGRSSYEQYF. Here the CDR3 DNA reads TGTGCCAGCAGTTACGGCGGGAGGAGCTCCTACGAGCAGTACTTC.

The chain employs TRBV18 and TRBJ2-7; no reliable D call. Deletions cut 3 bases from V and 4 bases from J, with 10 bases between. Germline CDR1 KGHSH, CDR2 LQKENI. This CDR3 region has 13 residues. This CDR3 is CASSPLLRYEQYF. In nucleotides, the CDR3 is TGTGCCAGCTCACCTTTGTTAAGATACGAGCAGTACTTC.

The sample holds a few counts of this clonotype. This chain joins TRBV19 and TRBJ2-2, with TRBD1 matching over 7 bases. Germline CDR1 reads LNHDA; CDR2 reads SQIVND (reference sequence). This CDR3 has 15 amino acids. Unmatched junction bases numbered 3, after V lost 0 bases and J lost 5 bases. CDR3 sequence reads: CASSIDGRGTGELFF. Here the CDR3 DNA reads TGTGCCAGTAGTATAGACGGCAGGGGGACCGGGGAGCTGTTTTTT.

This clonotype was recorded at least ten times. The CDR3 DNA follows: TGTGCCAGCAGTGAAGGGTCAAGCTTCTTTCAAGAGACCCAGTACTTC. Residues: CASSEGSSFFQETQYF. The chain uses TRBV2 and TRBJ2-5; D is unclear. The CDR3 is 16 amino acids. V was pared by 1 base and J by 2 bases, with 14 bases between. CDR1 is SNHLY and CDR2 is FYNNEI in the germline V gene.

This clonotype was counted between two and nine times. The chain recombines TRBV29-1 with TRBJ2-5; TRBD2 matches at 8 bases. V was pared by 7 bases and J by 5 bases, with 15 bases of the junction left unmatched. The CDR3 spans 15 residues. The germline CDR1 and CDR2 sequences are SQVTM and ANQGSEA. The CDR3 DNA reads TGCAGCGGTGATGCCGGGACTAGTGATTCGGAGACCCAGTACTTC. It codes for CSGDAGTSDSETQYF.

This clonotype was detected a few times. This chain connects TRBV30 to TRBJ1-2; 9 positions match TRBD1. Germline assignment: CDR1 GTSNPN and CDR2 SVGIG (reference sequence). J gave up 7 bases and V 7 bases, and 16 bases lay outside the gene matches. The CDR3 extends over 15 amino acids. For the CDR3, the DNA is TGTGCCTTCATGCCGGGGACAGGGTTTCTTAGTGGCTACACCTTC. Residues: CAFMPGTGFLSGYTF.

The chain is built from TRBV29-1 and TRBJ1-1; TRBD1 is a possible D gene (5 bases). The CDR3 has 13 amino acids. Germline V gene lookup returns CDR1 SQVTM and CDR2 ANQGSEA. V was clipped by 7 bases and J by 3 bases, with 15 bases between them. The CDR3 DNA follows: TGCAGCGGCCACAGGAGGAGCTACACTGAAGCTTTCTTT. It translates to CSGHRRSYTEAFF. Filled out from reference TRBV29-1 and TRBJ1-1, the complete variable domain reads SAVISQKPSRDICQRGTSLTIQCQVDSQVTMMFWYRQQPGQSLTLIATANQGSEATYESGFVIDKFPISRPNLTFSTLTVSNMSPEDSSIYLCSGHRRSYTEAFFGQGTRLTVV.

This clonotype was recorded a few times. The chain recombines TRBV7-2 with TRBJ2-2; TRBD2 is a possible D gene (6 bases). The CDR3 totals 13 residues. V gave up 5 bases and J gave up 7 bases, with 11 bases separating them. The germline V gene has CDR1 SGHTA and CDR2 FQGNSA. CDR3 loop: CASSQTGDGELFF. CDR3 DNA: TGTGCCAGCAGCCAAACGGGGGACGGGGAGCTGTTTTTT. The full variable domain, in which reference TRBV7-2 and TRBJ2-2 provide the parts outside the CDR3, is GAGVSQSPSNKVTEKGKDVELRCDPISGHTALYWYRQSLGQGLEFLIYFQGNSAPDKSGLPSDRFSAERTGGSVSTLTIQRTQQEDSAVYLCASSQTGDGELFFGEGSRLTVL.

The gene calls are TRBV6-2 or TRBV6-3 and TRBJ1-6; D is perhaps TRBD1 (5 bases). The CDR3 loop spans 13 amino acids. The V end lost 2 bases, the J end lost 10 bases, and 9 bases lay between the germline ends. In germline, CDR1 is MNHEY, CDR2 SVGEGT. For the CDR3, the DNA is TGTGCCAGCAGTTACCGAGGGGAATCACCCCTCCACTTT. Protein product: CASSYRGESPLHF.

The V call is TRBV5-1, the J call TRBJ2-7; no clear D gene. Germline values: CDR1 SGHRS, CDR2 YFSETQ. The CDR3 is 16 amino acids. Trimming took 0 bases from V and 6 from J, leaving 19 bases between them. The CDR3 reads CASSLEVGPTRGEQYF. The DNA for the CDR3 is TGCGCCAGCAGCTTGGAGGTTGGCCCCACGAGAGGCGAGCAGTACTTC.

A few counts support this clonotype. This rearrangement joins TRBV5-1 to TRBJ1-2; D is uncertain. Trimming stripped 0 bases from V and 8 bases from J, with 8 bases between. Germline lookup yields CDR1 SGHRS and CDR2 YFSETQ. This CDR3 region has 12 residues. The CDR3: CASSLVGEGYTF. As DNA, the CDR3 is TGCGCCAGCAGCTTGGTGGGCGAGGGCTACACCTTC.

V is TRBV12-3 or TRBV12-4 and J is TRBJ2-1; TRBD1 matches at 8 bases. V shed 6 bases and J 4 bases; nucleotides not matched to a gene: 8. This CDR3 comprises 15 residues. The CDR3 protein is CASRSGTGPYNEQFF. The CDR3 region has the DNA TGTGCCAGCAGATCCGGGACAGGACCATACAATGAGCAGTTCTTC.

The chain is built from TRBV3-1 and TRBJ2-7, with a possible D match to TRBD2 (5 bases). The CDR3 runs to 16 residues. The V and J ends lost 0 bases and 3 bases respectively, with 15 bases between them. Germline assignment: CDR1 LGHDT and CDR2 YNNKEL (reference sequence). Written as DNA, the CDR3 is TGTGCCAGCAGCCAAGATTTCCGGGAACACGGCTACGAGCAGTACTTC. It specifies CASSQDFREHGYEQYF.

The chain recombines TRBV5-1 with TRBJ2-2, with 8 bases lining up with TRBD2. The CDR3 is 16 residues long. V gave up 0 bases and J gave up 3 bases; unmatched junction bases: 4. Germline CDR1 reads SGHRS; CDR2 reads YFSETQ. For the CDR3, the DNA is TGCGCCAGCAGCTTGGCAGCGGGAGCGTACACCGGGGAGCTGTTTTTT. This encodes CASSLAAGAYTGELFF.

This chain links TRBV6-1 with TRBJ2-7; 7 bases are a match to TRBD1. The germline V gene encodes CDR1 MNHNS and CDR2 SASEGT. CDR3 size: 14 residues. V trimming: 5 bases; J trimming: 3 bases; junction bases outside the gene matches: 7. For the CDR3, the DNA is TGTGCCAGCAGTCGAACGGGACAGAACTACGAGCAGTACTTC. Translating gives CASSRTGQNYEQYF.

This clonotype was detected only a few times. This may stem from a read error, because a much larger clone lies one nucleotide away. This chain connects TRBV20-1 to TRBJ2-5; 7 bases align to TRBD2. Germline V lookup: CDR1 DFQATT, CDR2 SNEGSKA (reference sequence). The CDR3 extends over 15 amino acids. Trimming at V came to 4 bases and at J to 2 bases, leaving 10 bases not matched to a gene. The CDR3 region has the DNA TGCAGTGCTAAAAAACTAGCGCGAGCACAAGAGACCCAGTACTTC. Amino acids: CSAKKLARAQETQYF.

This clonotype was seen repeatedly, ten times or more. This chain links TRBV27 with TRBJ1-1, with TRBD1 matching over 7 bases. CDR3 length: 14 residues. V gave up 4 bases and J gave up 11 bases; unmatched junction bases: 13. CDR1 MNHEY and CDR2 SMNVEV come from the germline V gene (reference sequence). CDR3: CASSSNGQAGNAFF. In DNA form, the CDR3 reads TGTGCCAGCAGTTCGAACGGACAGGCAGGGAATGCTTTCTTT.

The chain recombines TRBV10-3 with TRBJ1-1; TRBD1 agrees at 7 bases. The CDR3 is made up of 13 amino acids. The junction had 6 bases not matched to a gene; V was cut back by 0 bases and J by 11 bases. CDR1 ENHRY and CDR2 SYGVKD come from the germline V gene. The CDR3 loop is CAISESEGGEAFF. CDR3 bases: TGTGCCATCAGTGAGTCGGAAGGGGGCGAGGCTTTCTTT.

Points on this clonotype: The germline gene is not matched at one end of the junction; a read error may be the cause. The chain couples TRBV12-3 or TRBV12-4 to TRBJ1-3, with unresolved D. CDR3 size: 12 residues. In DNA form, the CDR3 reads TGTGCCGGCAGTAGCAGCGGAAACACCATATATTTT. Encoded protein: CAGSSSGNTIYF.

The rearrangement links TRBV12-3 or TRBV12-4 to TRBJ1-5; maybe TRBD1 (5 bases). The CDR3 totals 13 residues. V was trimmed by 7 bases and J by 2 bases, leaving 9 bases between them. Here the CDR3 DNA reads TGTGCCAGCACCCCAGGGCGCAATCAGCCCCAGCATTTT. This encodes CASTPGRNQPQHF.

This clonotype has just a few counts. J is TRBJ2-4 and V is TRBV2; D is perhaps TRBD1 or TRBD2 (5 bases each). The CDR3 extends over 12 amino acids. Germline CDR1 and CDR2: SNHLY and FYNNEI. With 6 bases removed from V and 7 bases from J, the gap between germline ends came to 10 bases. CDR3 DNA: TGTGCCAGCAGAGGGACCGTCAACATTCAGTACTTC. This encodes CASRGTVNIQYF.

V usage is TRBV4-1 and J usage is TRBJ1-5; D perhaps matches TRBD1 (5 bases). Germline lookup yields CDR1 MGHRA and CDR2 YSYEKL. The ends were cut back, 3 bases at V and 5 bases at J, with 17 bases in the middle. This CDR3 is 16 amino acids long. Written as DNA, the CDR3 is TGCGCCAGCAGCCACCCCACGGGGGGGAGGGATCAGCCCCAGCATTTT. It yields the protein CASSHPTGGRDQPQHF.

This clonotype was seen a few times. This sequence joins TRBV19 and TRBJ2-5; D is perhaps TRBD1 (6 bases). The germline V gene encodes CDR1 LNHDA and CDR2 SQIVND (reference sequence). Trimming removed 3 bases at V and 2 bases at J, with 10 bases between. There are 14 residues in the CDR3. CDR3 residues: CASSIGTPQETQYF. The CDR3 DNA is TGTGCCAGTAGTATCGGGACACCACAAGAGACCCAGTACTTC.

The chain links TRBV7-9 to TRBJ2-5, with 8 bases lining up with TRBD1. With V trimmed by 5 bases and J by 7 bases, 9 bases remained unmatched. This CDR3 spans 14 amino acids. The germline CDR1 and CDR2 sequences are SEHNR and FQNEAQ (reference sequence). The CDR3 here is CASSAGQVGGTQYF. For the CDR3, the DNA is TGTGCCAGCAGCGCGGGACAGGTTGGGGGGACCCAGTACTTC.

This clonotype occurred a few times. The chain uses TRBV7-9 and TRBJ2-7, with D perhaps matching TRBD2 (5 bases). Looked up from germline, CDR1 is SEHNR and CDR2 is FQNEAQ (reference sequence). This CDR3 is built from 15 residues. V lost 1 base to trimming and J lost 6 bases, with 16 bases between them. As DNA, the CDR3 is TGTGCCAGCAGCTTAGAGGGCAGCCCCGGAGGCGAGCAGTACTTC. Translating it yields CASSLEGSPGGEQYF.

This clonotype was found many times. The chain carries TRBV6-1 and TRBJ2-5, with 11 positions matching TRBD2. J was trimmed by 6 bases and V by 4 bases; bases with no gene match: 7. The CDR3 totals 15 residues. Germline loops: CDR1 MNHNS, CDR2 SASEGT. In DNA, the CDR3 is TGTGCCAGCAGTGCGGGACTAGCGGAGGCTCAGACCCAGTACTTC. Translating it yields CASSAGLAEAQTQYF.

In its sample, this clonotype was seen many times. The rearrangement uses TRBV3-1 and TRBJ1-2; weak D call: TRBD1 (5 bases). Germline V gene data show CDR1 as LGHDT and CDR2 as YNNKEL (reference sequence). V lost 0 bases, J lost 8 bases, and 13 bases lay in between. The CDR3 sequence is 14 residues long. The CDR3 DNA reads TGTGCCAGCAGCCAAGACGACAGCCTTTGGGGCTACACCTTC. It is translated as CASSQDDSLWGYTF.

This clonotype has just one count. This sequence may be a read error, since a much larger clone differs from it by one base. This chain uses TRBV11-2 with TRBJ2-2; 9 bases are shared with TRBD2. This CDR3 is built from 17 residues. Germline V CDR1 and CDR2: SGHAT, FQNNGV. Here the CDR3 reads CAGRDGGLAKNTGELFF. CDR3 sequence (DNA): TGTGCCGGCAGAGATGGGGGACTAGCTAAGAACACCGGGGAGCTGTTTTTT.

This rearrangement joins TRBV7-2 to TRBJ1-3; no clear D gene. CDR3 size: 16 residues. Looked up from germline, CDR1 is SGHTA and CDR2 is FQGNSA. The V gene lost 1 base and the J gene lost 0 bases, with 10 bases spanning the gap. CDR3 in amino acids: CASSLGSQVSGNTIYF. As DNA, the CDR3 is TGTGCCAGCAGCTTAGGGTCACAAGTCTCTGGAAACACCATATATTTT.

The chain recombines TRBV5-1 with TRBJ1-1; a weak D match, TRBD1 (6 bases). Trimming removed 2 bases at V and 4 bases at J, with 15 bases between. The germline gives CDR1 SGHRS, CDR2 YFSETQ. This CDR3 has 15 residues. CDR3 nucleotide sequence: TGCGCCAGCAGCTTTGGGAACAGGGTGGGCACTGAAGCTTTCTTT. Protein: CASSFGNRVGTEAFF.

This chain joins TRBV9 and TRBJ2-7; 9 nucleotides line up with TRBD1. The CDR3 sequence is 15 residues long. V lost 5 bases to trimming and J lost 0 bases; unmatched junction nucleotides: 6. Germline CDR1 reads SGDLS; CDR2 reads YYNGEE. The CDR3 sequence: CASSVRGQGSYEQYF. Written as DNA, the CDR3 is TGTGCCAGCAGTGTCAGGGGACAGGGCTCCTACGAGCAGTACTTC.